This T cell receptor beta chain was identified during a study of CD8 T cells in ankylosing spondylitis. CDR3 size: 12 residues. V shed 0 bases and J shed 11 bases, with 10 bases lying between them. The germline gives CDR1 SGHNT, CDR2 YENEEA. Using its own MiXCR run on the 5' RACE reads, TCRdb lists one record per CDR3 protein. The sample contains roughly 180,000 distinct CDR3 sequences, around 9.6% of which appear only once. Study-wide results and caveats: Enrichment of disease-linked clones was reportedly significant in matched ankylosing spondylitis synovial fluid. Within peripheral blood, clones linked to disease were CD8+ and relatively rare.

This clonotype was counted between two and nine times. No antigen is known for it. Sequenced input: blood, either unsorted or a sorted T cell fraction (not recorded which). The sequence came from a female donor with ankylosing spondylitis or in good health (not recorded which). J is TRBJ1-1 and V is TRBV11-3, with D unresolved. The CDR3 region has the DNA TGTGCCAGCAGCTTAGAGGGGTTGGGGGCTTTCTTT. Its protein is CASSLEGLGAFF.